The source of this T cell receptor beta chain is a study of T cell responses to AZD1222 COVID-19 vaccine. General observations from the study: A mostly white British donor set with more females was recruited, and clonal diversity was possibly underestimated. Reportedly, nearly half the spike-specific TCRs target unmutated variant regions. The study found Spike-specific TCR breadth and depth rose after two AZD1222 doses. CD4 TCRs covered the whole spike, strongest at regions 160-218 and 743-854.

As for this clone: Antigen: not known.

The table came from immunoSEQ multiplex PCR; TCRdb's copy has only in-frame clones and leaves some out. The sample includes 170,000 or so clones, around nine tenths of them seen just once. CDR1 is SQVTM and CDR2 is ANQGSEA in the germline V gene. V was clipped by 5 bases and J by 6 bases; unmatched bases: 4. The CDR3 is 13 residues long. The chain is built from TRBV29-1 and TRBJ1-4; TRBD1 matches at 9 bases. The TCR comes from an adult in good health. The material sequenced was peripheral blood, taken on day 0 of AZD1222 vaccination. CDR3 loop: CSVTGQGHEKLFF. The CDR3 nucleotides read TGCAGCGTTACGGGACAGGGCCATGAAAAACTGTTTTTT.